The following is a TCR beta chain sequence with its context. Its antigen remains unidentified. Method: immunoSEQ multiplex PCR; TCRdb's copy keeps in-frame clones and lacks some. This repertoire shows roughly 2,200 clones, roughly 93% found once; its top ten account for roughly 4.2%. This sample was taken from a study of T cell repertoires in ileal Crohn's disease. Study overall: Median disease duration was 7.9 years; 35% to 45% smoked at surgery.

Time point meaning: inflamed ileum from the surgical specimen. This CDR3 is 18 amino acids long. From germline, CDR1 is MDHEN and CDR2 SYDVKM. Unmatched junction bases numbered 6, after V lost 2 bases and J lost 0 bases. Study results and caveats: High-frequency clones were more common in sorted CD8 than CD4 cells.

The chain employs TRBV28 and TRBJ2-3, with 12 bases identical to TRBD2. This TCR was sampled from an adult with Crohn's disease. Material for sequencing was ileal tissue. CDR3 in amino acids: CASSLPGTSGSSTDTQYF. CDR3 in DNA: TGTGCCAGCAGTTTACCGGGGACTAGCGGGTCTAGCACAGATACGCAGTATTTT.